The clone carrying this T cell receptor (beta chain) showed up many times. The antigen is unknown. Germline V gene data show CDR1 as SGHTA and CDR2 as FQGNSA. Between the trimmed V and J ends, which lost 5 bases and 2 bases, there was a span of 11 bases. The CDR3 extends over 14 amino acids. This record belongs to a study of CD8 T cells in ankylosing spondylitis. Study-level results: Seemingly distinctive of ankylosing spondylitis blood was a TCR beta motif formed by eight highly homologous variants.

Preparation of TCR beta libraries was done by quantitative 5'-RACE with molecular barcodes. TCRdb itself ran the 5' RACE reads through MiXCR, one entry per CDR3 protein. This sample has about 220,000 distinct CDR3 sequences, with approximately 10% found just once. The chain joins TRBV7-2 to TRBJ2-3; a possible D gene is TRBD1 (6 bases). This TCR came from a male donor with ankylosing spondylitis or in good health (not recorded which). Material for sequencing was blood, either unsorted or a sorted T cell fraction (not recorded which). In nucleotides, the CDR3 is TGTGCCAGCAGCACCCGGACAGTCACAGATACGCAGTATTTT. Its translation: CASSTRTVTDTQYF.